This T cell receptor beta chain was sequenced for a study of shared clonotypes between healthy human individuals. Study results and caveats: It was only blood that was sampled, and tissue repertoires likely differ. Compared with clonotypes that all four donors shared, non-shared clonotypes had lower generation probabilities. It was observed that roughly 5.4% of naive CD4 clonotypes were shared across four donors. Read depth was anticipated to influence clonotype sharing among donors.

Assay used: immunoSEQ multiplex PCR; TCRdb lists only in-frame clones, some missing. The repertoire holds more than 2,000,000 clones, with around 94% as singletons. On this clone itself: What it binds is not known. At the DNA level, this CDR3 is encoded by other sequences in the same sample as well.

The receptor was isolated from a man younger than 30 in good health. Sequences were obtained from naive CD4+ T cells sorted from blood. Subset noted: CD45RA+ positively selected.

The CDR3: CASSLPGSTDTQYF. CDR3 nucleotides: TGCGCCAGCAGCTTACCCGGGAGCACAGATACGCAGTATTTT. This chain connects TRBV5-1 to TRBJ2-3; unclear D gene. Germline CDR1 is SGHRS and CDR2 is YFSETQ. Trimming stripped 2 bases from V and 0 bases from J, with 7 bases between. This CDR3 contains 14 residues.